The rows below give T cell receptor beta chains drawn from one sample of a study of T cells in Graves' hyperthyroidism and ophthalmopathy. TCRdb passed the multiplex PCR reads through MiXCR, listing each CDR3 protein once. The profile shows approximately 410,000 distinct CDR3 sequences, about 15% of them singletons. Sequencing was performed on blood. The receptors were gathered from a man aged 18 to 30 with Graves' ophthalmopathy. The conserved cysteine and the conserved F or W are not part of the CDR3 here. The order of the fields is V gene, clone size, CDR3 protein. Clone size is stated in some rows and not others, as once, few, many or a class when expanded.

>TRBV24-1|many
ATSDLGREKETQY
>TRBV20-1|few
SARKLALFNEQF
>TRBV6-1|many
ASSEGDTTSEQF
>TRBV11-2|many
ASSWGNRGRVTEAF
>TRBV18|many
ASSRTQY
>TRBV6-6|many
ASSYSGGGWNTGELF
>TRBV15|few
ATSRGSQPQH
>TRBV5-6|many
ASNPWASYGYT
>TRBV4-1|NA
ASSQDYTALWDRGYGYT
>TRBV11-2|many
ASSLDGTSRPDTQY
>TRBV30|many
AWSGGLAPGETQY
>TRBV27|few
ASRSTGGTGELF
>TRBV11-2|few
ASSPLGTGGYGYT
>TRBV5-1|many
ASSFLQASTDTQY
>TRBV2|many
AIAGLIQETQY
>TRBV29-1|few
SIAGNTGELF
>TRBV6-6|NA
ASSYGGTLGANVLT
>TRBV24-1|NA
ASGGRGNNEQY
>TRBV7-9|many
ASTESSYNSPLH
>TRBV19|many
ASTPGDTGNSYEQY
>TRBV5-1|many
ASSPTGTDTEAF
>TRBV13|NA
ASSSRTGKGEQY
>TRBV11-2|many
ASSLDLGSPLH
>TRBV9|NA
ASSPLQGTGNTIY
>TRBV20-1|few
SARGRGEGAKNIQY
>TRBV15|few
ATSIPALRHQGASEKLF
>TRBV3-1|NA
ASSQEGSLSYNSPLH
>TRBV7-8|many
ASSPREGGYSNQPQH
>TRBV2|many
ASVWREGLDTQY
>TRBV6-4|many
ASSDGSGQQETQY
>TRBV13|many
ASSFGDGTNYGYT
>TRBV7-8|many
ASSAGGRWGDTQY
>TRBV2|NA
ASSVVEQY
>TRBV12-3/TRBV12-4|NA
ASSFRTGGYGYA
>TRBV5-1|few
ASSSRTWGEKLF
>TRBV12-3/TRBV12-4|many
ASSLSLVGAQH
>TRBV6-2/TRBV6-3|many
AAGDSYEQY
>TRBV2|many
ASSRDRGSGANVLT
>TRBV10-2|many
ASSEAGGADTQY
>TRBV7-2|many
ASSLALPGGGTGELF
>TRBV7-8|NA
ASSLRTSGAEQF
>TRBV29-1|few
SVNYRTGSYGYT
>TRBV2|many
ASSEGVQETQY
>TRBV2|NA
ASSPPRTSGRSSYNEQF
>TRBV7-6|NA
ASSSGTSAHTDTQY
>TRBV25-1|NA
ASSEFFGNTIY
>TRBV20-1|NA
SAGVSGANVLT
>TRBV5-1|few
ASSLEGTARLETQY